The 21 T cell receptor beta chains reported below all come from one sample, sequenced in a study of shared clonotypes between healthy human individuals (dated by TCRdb to the early 2020s). For the CD8 naive samples, CD45RO-negative cells were positively selected for CCR7, yielding a CD45RA+CCR7+ population from which TemRA cells were excluded. The library was obtained by the immunoSEQ multiplex PCR assay. TCRdb re-hosts the immuneACCESS table, in-frame sequences only. Its copies lack some clones; in the studies checked, an unresolved V gene accounts for under half of them, and the cause for the rest is not known. The sample yields millions of clones; roughly 91% were counted once. The top ten clones comprise about 1.8% of the sample. Sequenced: naive CD8+ T cells from PBMCs. The sample's cell subset or site label, in plain terms: CD45RA+CCR7+. The receptor source for this set is a man younger than 35 in good health. Some clones in this sample may be carry-over from other donors' samples.

This chain connects TRBV15 to TRBJ2-7, with D perhaps assigned TRBD1 or TRBD2 (6 bases each). This CDR3 is 13 amino acids long. Germline CDR1 and CDR2: LNHNV and YYDKDF (reference sequence). V shed 8 bases and J shed 5 bases, with 16 bases lying between them. CDR3 protein: CATLERGVDEQYF. CDR3 coding DNA: TGTGCCACCCTAGAAAGGGGGGTAGACGAGCAGTACTTC.

CDR3 in amino acids: CASKADRGTGNTIYF. The CDR3 region has the DNA TGTGCCAGTAAAGCCGACAGGGGGACGGGAAACACCATATATTTT. The chain links TRBV9 to TRBJ1-3, with 9 positions matching TRBD1. The junction had 10 bases not matched to a gene; V was cut back by 8 bases and J by 4 bases. This CDR3 has 15 residues. Germline V CDR1 and CDR2: SGDLS, YYNGEE.

This chain connects TRBV5-5 to TRBJ2-5, with 11 bases lining up with TRBD2. The length of the CDR3 is 16 residues. V lost 4 bases to trimming and J lost 1 base; unmatched junction nucleotides: 6. CDR1 and CDR2 (germline): SGHKS, YYEKEE (reference sequence). The CDR3 DNA reads as TGTGCCAGCAGCCGGACTAGCGGGCGCCTCCAAGAGACCCAGTACTTC. Translated, it gives CASSRTSGRLQETQYF.

CDR3 sequence (DNA): TGTGCCAGCAGCGCCGTAGCGGGAGGAGAGACAGATACGCAGTATTTT. As protein: CASSAVAGGETDTQYF. The chain combines TRBV7-3 with TRBJ2-3, with 10 bases aligning to TRBD2. CDR1 and CDR2 from the germline V gene are SGHTA and FQGTGA. The junction had 8 bases not matched to a gene; V was cut back by 5 bases and J by 3 bases. The CDR3 extends over 16 amino acids.

This chain connects TRBV7-8 to TRBJ2-2, with 10 positions matching TRBD1. Germline CDR1 and CDR2: SGHVS and FQNEAQ. The ends lost 6 bases at V and 4 bases at J; junction bases unmatched: 8. This CDR3 comprises 16 residues. The CDR3 spells CASRPPRDRGTGELFF. The CDR3 nucleotides read TGTGCCAGCAGACCACCCCGGGACAGGGGCACCGGGGAGCTGTTTTTT.

The CDR3 region is CASSQAPGLADEQYF. CDR3 DNA: TGCGCCAGCAGCCAAGCCCCGGGACTAGCGGACGAGCAGTACTTC. This rearrangement joins TRBV4-1 to TRBJ2-7, with 11 bases fitting TRBD2. The CDR3 is 15 amino acids. Germline assignment: CDR1 MGHRA and CDR2 YSYEKL. The trim removed 1 base at V and 5 bases at J, leaving 4 bases unmatched.

V and J are TRBV5-1 and TRBJ2-7; tentative D call: TRBD1 (5 bases). Trimming cost V 4 bases and J 3 bases, with 8 bases left between them. CDR3 length: 12 residues. Per the germline V gene, CDR1 is SGHRS and CDR2 is YFSETQ. CDR3 sequence (DNA): TGCGCCAGCAGCATAACAGGCTACGAGCAGTACTTC. This gives the protein CASSITGYEQYF.

V is TRBV7-2 and J is TRBJ2-1, with 9 positions matching TRBD1. The germline V gene encodes CDR1 SGHTA and CDR2 FQGNSA. The CDR3 sequence is 18 residues long. Trimming removed 5 bases from V and 7 bases from J; junction bases left unmatched: 18. CDR3 sequence reads: CASSPSPPGTGSLNEQFF. The CDR3 DNA reads TGTGCCAGCAGCCCGTCCCCCCCGGGGACAGGGAGTTTAAATGAGCAGTTCTTC.

V gene TRBV10-2 combines with J gene TRBJ2-7; 11 positions agree with TRBD2. Losses at the gene ends were 7 bases for V and 6 bases for J; bases not matched to a gene: 11. Per the germline V gene, CDR1 is WSHSY and CDR2 is SAAADI. The CDR3 runs to 15 residues. The CDR3 DNA follows: TGCGCCAGCACCGACCGACTAGCGGGAAGATTCGAGCAGTACTTC. Translated, it gives CASTDRLAGRFEQYF.

V is TRBV2 and J is TRBJ1-1; 9 bases fit TRBD1. The CDR3 has 16 residues. Germline V lookup: CDR1 SNHLY, CDR2 FYNNEI. V gave up 6 bases and J gave up 2 bases; unmatched junction bases: 10. CDR3: CASRDRGLGSNTEAFF. The DNA of the CDR3 is TGTGCCAGCAGGGACAGGGGCCTGGGGAGTAACACTGAAGCTTTCTTT.

The rearrangement joins TRBV28 to TRBJ2-7; perhaps D is TRBD1 or TRBD2 (5 bases each). V was shortened by 5 bases and J by 2 bases, with 19 bases between the two germline ends. The CDR3 loop spans 16 amino acids. In germline, CDR1 is MDHEN, CDR2 SYDVKM. The CDR3 here is CASSAGNEQETYEQYF. For the CDR3, the DNA is TGTGCCAGCAGTGCCGGGAATGAACAGGAGACCTACGAGCAGTACTTC.

The chain has TRBV28 and TRBJ2-7; TRBD1 matches at 9 bases. J gave up 1 base and V 6 bases, and 16 bases lay outside the gene matches. The CDR3 extends over 18 amino acids. The germline gives CDR1 MDHEN, CDR2 SYDVKM. CDR3 amino acids: CASSPNYSPDRGSYEQYF. The DNA of the CDR3 is TGTGCCAGCAGCCCTAACTATTCTCCGGACAGGGGTTCCTACGAGCAGTACTTC.

The chain combines TRBV2 with TRBJ2-5; 11 nucleotides align to TRBD2. J lost 5 bases, V lost 2 bases, and 7 bases had no gene match. Per the germline V gene, CDR1 is SNHLY and CDR2 is FYNNEI. The CDR3 sequence is 16 residues long. The CDR3 DNA is TGTGCCAGCAGTGAACTTACTAGCGGGAGTTGGGAGACCCAGTACTTC. This sequence encodes CASSELTSGSWETQYF.

This clone appeared once. The rearrangement links TRBV9 to TRBJ2-1, with 7 bases that match TRBD1. The V gene end was trimmed by 4 bases and the J gene end by 5 bases; junction bases not matched to a gene: 6. Germline V gene sequence: CDR1 SGDLS, CDR2 YYNGEE. The length of the CDR3 is 14 residues. CDR3 region: CASSYTTGNNEQFF. The CDR3 bases are TGTGCCAGCAGCTACACGACAGGGAACAATGAGCAGTTCTTC.

V gene TRBV6-1 combines with J gene TRBJ2-3, with 11 bases identical to TRBD2. Trimming at V came to 4 bases and at J to 3 bases, leaving 6 bases not matched to a gene. The CDR3 has 16 amino acids. Germline V gene sequence: CDR1 MNHNS, CDR2 SASEGT. The CDR3 protein is CASSAPLAGVTDTQYF. CDR3 nucleotides: TGTGCCAGCAGTGCGCCACTAGCGGGAGTAACAGATACGCAGTATTTT.

The count of this clone is one. The chain is built from TRBV14 and TRBJ1-2; D may be TRBD1 (5 bases). Trimming shortened V by 0 bases and J by 6 bases, and 17 bases separated the two germline ends. Germline V gene lookup returns CDR1 SGHDN and CDR2 FVKESK. CDR3 length: 16 residues. The CDR3 loop reads CASSQELGAWAHGYTF. The CDR3, as DNA: TGTGCCAGCAGCCAAGAATTAGGGGCCTGGGCCCATGGCTACACCTTC.

The J gene is TRBJ2-1, the V gene TRBV29-1, with D possibly being TRBD1 (6 bases). The CDR3 has 14 amino acids. With 1 base removed from V and 3 bases from J, the gap between germline ends came to 10 bases. The germline V gene has CDR1 SQVTM and CDR2 ANQGSEA. The DNA for the CDR3 is TGCAGCGTTGAAGGGACAGATCACTACAATGAGCAGTTCTTC. Protein product: CSVEGTDHYNEQFF.

This chain uses TRBV5-6 with TRBJ2-5; no clear D gene. With the DNA end fitting TRBJ2-7 better, the J assignment may be wrong. This CDR3 has 14 amino acids. CDR1 and CDR2 from the germline V gene are SGHDT and YYEEEE. The CDR3, as DNA: TGTGCCAGCAGCGCCGGCTTTCTGTACTACGAGCAGTACTTC. Translating gives CASSAGFLYYEQYF.

This chain uses TRBV4-1 with TRBJ1-1, with D possibly being TRBD1 (6 bases). Germline V gene sequence: CDR1 MGHRA, CDR2 YSYEKL. This CDR3 spans 15 amino acids. The V end lost 6 bases, the J end lost 7 bases, and 21 bases lay between the germline ends. The CDR3 sequence: CASRQNTGFYSEAFF. DNA of the CDR3: TGCGCCAGCAGACAAAATACAGGGTTTTACAGTGAAGCTTTCTTT.

On this clone: The same CDR3 can be traced to other DNA sequences in this sample. The V and J genes are TRBV6-5 and TRBJ2-1; TRBD2 matches at 7 bases. This CDR3 spans 15 amino acids. With V trimmed by 0 bases and J by 6 bases, 5 bases remained unmatched. Germline V gives CDR1 MNHEY, CDR2 SVGAGI. CDR3 protein: CASSYSSGGGNEQFF. The CDR3 nucleotides are TGTGCCAGCAGTTACTCGTCAGGCGGGGGCAATGAGCAGTTCTTC.

The chain recombines TRBV4-1 with TRBJ1-2; TRBD1 matches at 8 bases. J lost 6 bases, V lost 0 bases, and 15 bases had no gene match. Germline CDR1 and CDR2: MGHRA and YSYEKL. The length of the CDR3 is 18 residues. The DNA of the CDR3 is TGCGCCAGCAGCCAAGATAAGTCTAGACAGGGGAGTAAGAATGGCTACACCTTC. This translates into CASSQDKSRQGSKNGYTF.